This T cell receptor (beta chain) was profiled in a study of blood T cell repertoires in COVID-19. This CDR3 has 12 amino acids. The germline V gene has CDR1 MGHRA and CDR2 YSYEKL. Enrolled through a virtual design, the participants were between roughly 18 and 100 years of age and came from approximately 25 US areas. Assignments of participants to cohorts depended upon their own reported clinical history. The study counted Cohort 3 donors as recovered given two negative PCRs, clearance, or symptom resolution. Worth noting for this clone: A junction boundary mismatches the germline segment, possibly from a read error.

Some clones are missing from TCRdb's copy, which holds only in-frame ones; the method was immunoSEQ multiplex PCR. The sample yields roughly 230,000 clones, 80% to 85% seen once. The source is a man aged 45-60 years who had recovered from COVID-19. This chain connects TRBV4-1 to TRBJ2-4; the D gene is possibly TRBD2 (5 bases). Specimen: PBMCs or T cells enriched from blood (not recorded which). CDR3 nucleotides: TGCGCCAGCAGCCAAGAACGGGGATGGTTGGCCTTC. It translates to CASSQERGWLAF.